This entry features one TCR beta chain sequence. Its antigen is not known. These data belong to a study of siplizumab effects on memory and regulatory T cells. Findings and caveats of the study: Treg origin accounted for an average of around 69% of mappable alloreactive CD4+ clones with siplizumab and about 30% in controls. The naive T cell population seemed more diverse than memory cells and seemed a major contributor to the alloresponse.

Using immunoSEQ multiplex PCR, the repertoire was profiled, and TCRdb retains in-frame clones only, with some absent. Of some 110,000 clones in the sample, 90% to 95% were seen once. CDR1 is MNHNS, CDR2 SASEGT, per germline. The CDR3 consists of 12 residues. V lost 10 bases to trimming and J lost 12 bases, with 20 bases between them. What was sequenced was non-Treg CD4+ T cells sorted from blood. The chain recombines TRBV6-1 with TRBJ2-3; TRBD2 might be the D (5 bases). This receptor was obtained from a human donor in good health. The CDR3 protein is CATRAPLRAQYF. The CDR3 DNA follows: TGTGCCACTCGGGCCCCCCTGAGGGCCCAGTATTTT.